This TCR beta chain was retrieved from a study of T cells in localized non-small cell lung cancer. Whole-study findings and limits: Uninvolved adjacent lung, not tumor, had the highest T cell clonality. Heterogeneity stays possible, as sequencing covered only one tumor region.

As for this clone: What it binds is unknown. Other DNA sequences from this sample encode an identical CDR3 as well.

V dropped 1 base and J dropped 7 bases, with 7 bases sitting between them. The CDR3 is made up of 11 amino acids. Germline CDR1 and CDR2: GTSNPN and SVGIG (reference sequence). Sequencing used immunoSEQ multiplex PCR; TCRdb keeps in-frame clones, though not all of them. The sample records 100,000 to 150,000 clones, roughly 90% being singletons. V is TRBV30 and J is TRBJ1-2, with no clear D. The sample here was peripheral blood, taken before any cancer treatment. The clonotype was recovered from an older female donor with stage I lung adenocarcinoma. The CDR3 is CAWSEAGGYTF. The CDR3 DNA is TGTGCCTGGAGTGAGGCAGGTGGCTACACCTTC.